The TCR beta chain described here comes from a study of cytomegalovirus exposure and HLA in healthy donors. Trimming took 7 bases from V and 4 from J; bases not matched to a gene: 6. CDR1 is MDHEN and CDR2 is SYDVKM in the germline V gene. This CDR3 is 14 amino acids long. The table came from immunoSEQ multiplex PCR; TCRdb's copy has only in-frame clones and leaves some out. The sample includes some 210,000 clones, approximately 87% of them seen just once. This TCR derives from a woman aged 18-30 years in good health and CMV-seronegative. The sequenced material came from PBMCs. The chain is built from TRBV28 and TRBJ1-2, with 10 positions matching TRBD1. The CDR3 sequence is CASIPTGGFYGYTF. CDR3 DNA: TGTGCCAGCATCCCGACAGGGGGCTTCTATGGCTACACCTTC.